A single sample gave rise to the 8 T cell receptor beta chains below, sequenced in a study of siplizumab effects on memory and regulatory T cells. Libraries were prepared by immunoSEQ multiplex PCR; TCRdb keeps only in-frame clonotypes and omits some of them. The sample has roughly 62,000 clones; 90% to 95% are singletons. Sequencing was done on a sample of CD8+ T cells sorted from blood. The receptors were gathered from a human donor in good health.

The chain combines TRBV5-4 with TRBJ1-2; TRBD1 matches at 8 bases. The CDR3 length is 15 residues. V lost 4 bases, J lost 8 bases, and 13 bases stayed unmatched. Germline CDR1 SGHNT, CDR2 YYREEE (reference sequence). CDR3 loop: CASSTSLQGAWGYTF. DNA for the CDR3: TGTGCCAGCAGCACGAGTCTCCAGGGGGCGTGGGGCTACACCTTC.

The V call is TRBV19, the J call TRBJ2-1; TRBD1 aligns across 7 bases. The CDR3 extends over 14 amino acids. After removal of 2 bases from V and 2 bases from J, the junction contained 0 bases not matched to a gene. The germline gives CDR1 LNHDA, CDR2 SQIVND (reference sequence). CDR3 region: CASSIQGAYNEQFF. The CDR3 coding sequence is TGTGCCAGTAGTATACAGGGGGCCTACAATGAGCAGTTCTTC.

The chain has TRBV27 and TRBJ2-7, with D possibly being TRBD1 (6 bases). Trimming shortened V by 4 bases and J by 3 bases, and 10 bases separated the two germline ends. Germline V lookup: CDR1 MNHEY, CDR2 SMNVEV (reference sequence). CDR3 size: 13 residues. CDR3 coding DNA: TGTGCCAGCAGTTCAGGGGAGAACTACGAGCAGTACTTC. This translates into CASSSGENYEQYF.

This chain joins TRBV7-8 and TRBJ1-3; a weak D match, TRBD1 (5 bases). The germline gives CDR1 SGHVS, CDR2 FQNEAQ. CDR3 length: 13 amino acids. V lost 7 bases to trimming and J lost 3 bases, with 10 bases between them. DNA of the CDR3: TGTGCCAGCATGCGAGACAGTGGAAACACCATATATTTT. Protein product: CASMRDSGNTIYF.

V and J are TRBV27 and TRBJ2-6, with 8 bases matching TRBD1. J gave up 0 bases and V 6 bases, and 7 bases lay outside the gene matches. This CDR3 comprises 17 residues. Germline lookup yields CDR1 MNHEY and CDR2 SMNVEV (reference sequence). DNA of the CDR3: TGTGCCAGCAGGACCCGGGACAGGATCTCTGGGGCCAACGTCCTGACTTTC. Translated, it gives CASRTRDRISGANVLTF.

The J gene is TRBJ2-3, the V gene TRBV6-1; 13 bases are shared with TRBD2. CDR3 length: 17 residues. CDR1 is MNHNS and CDR2 is SASEGT in the germline V gene. After removal of 0 bases from V and 3 bases from J, the junction contained 3 bases not matched to a gene. The CDR3 bases are TGTGCCAGCAGTGAAGCGATGGGACTAGCGGGGACAGATACGCAGTATTTT. Its translation: CASSEAMGLAGTDTQYF.

This rearrangement joins TRBV7-9 to TRBJ1-1; 8 bases line up with TRBD1. Germline-derived CDR1 and CDR2 are SEHNR and FQNEAQ (reference sequence). Trimming removed 5 bases from V and 1 base from J; junction bases left unmatched: 6. This CDR3 has 15 amino acids. The CDR3 coding sequence is TGTGCCAGCAGCGAGCTCGGGACAGGGAACACTGAAGCTTTCTTT. Its protein product is CASSELGTGNTEAFF.

DNA for the CDR3: TGTGCCAGTAGTATAGGGGACGCATCCTACGAGCAGTACTTC. Protein sequence: CASSIGDASYEQYF. J is TRBJ2-7 and V is TRBV19; D tentatively reads TRBD1 or TRBD2 (5 bases each). V lost 1 base and J 1 base, leaving 8 bases between the germline ends. The CDR3 extends over 14 amino acids. Germline V lookup: CDR1 LNHDA, CDR2 SQIVND (reference sequence).